Shown below are 32 T cell receptor beta chains from a single sample sequenced in a study of T cells in Graves' hyperthyroidism and ophthalmopathy. It was RNA transcripts that yielded the amplified TCR beta CDR3 regions. The HTBI set primed first-round TCR CDR3 RT-PCR. TCRdb reprocessed the multiplex PCR reads via MiXCR and lists one record per CDR3 protein. Of 300,000 to 450,000 distinct CDR3 sequences in the sample, roughly 15% were seen once. The sequenced sample consisted of blood. The receptors stem from a woman younger than 45 with Graves' ophthalmopathy.

This clonotype came up many times. V usage is TRBV27 and J usage is TRBJ1-5; D not resolved. CDR1 is MNHEY and CDR2 is SMNVEV in the germline V gene (reference sequence). Trimming took 3 bases from V and 7 from J, leaving 13 bases between them. The CDR3 length is 14 residues. The CDR3 spells CASSFFLGLQPQHF. CDR3 nucleotides: TGTGCCAGCAGTTTTTTCCTTGGGTTACAGCCCCAGCATTTT.

This clonotype was seen a handful of times. The rearrangement joins TRBV19 to TRBJ2-3, with 9 bases matching TRBD1. The junction had 15 bases not matched to a gene; V was cut back by 3 bases and J by 2 bases. Germline V gene lookup returns CDR1 LNHDA and CDR2 SQIVND (reference sequence). The CDR3 covers 19 residues. The CDR3 nucleotides are TGTGCCAGTAGTATCAGATTTCCGGGACAGGGAGGTGCCACAGATACGCAGTATTTT. Translated: CASSIRFPGQGGATDTQYF.

This clonotype was picked up many times. V is TRBV3-1 and J is TRBJ2-7; D unresolved. V lost 1 base to trimming and J lost 3 bases, with 13 bases between them. In germline, CDR1 is LGHDT, CDR2 YNNKEL (reference sequence). The CDR3 has 15 amino acids. CDR3 amino acids: CASSQGDTIFYEQYF. CDR3 nucleotides: TGTGCCAGCAGCCAAGGTGACACCATCTTCTACGAGCAGTACTTC.

The V gene is TRBV7-2, the J gene TRBJ2-1; a possible D gene is TRBD2 (7 bases). This CDR3 spans 15 amino acids. Germline lookup yields CDR1 SGHTA and CDR2 FQGNSA. V lost 6 bases to trimming and J lost 7 bases, with 19 bases between them. CDR3: CASSESWGGWNEQFF. The DNA for the CDR3 is TGTGCCAGCAGTGAGTCGTGGGGGGGCTGGAATGAGCAGTTCTTC.

This clonotype was counted ten times or more. The V call is TRBV6-1, the J call TRBJ1-1; 8 bases map to TRBD1. Germline CDR1 MNHNS, CDR2 SASEGT. CDR3 length: 15 amino acids. Unmatched junction bases numbered 6, after V lost 5 bases and J lost 1 base. CDR3 sequence reads: CASSTRTGTNTEAFF. CDR3 nucleotides: TGTGCCAGCAGTACGCGGACAGGGACGAACACTGAAGCTTTCTTT.

There are many counts of this clonotype. The chain carries TRBV27 and TRBJ1-1, with D uncertain. The CDR3 sequence is 14 residues long. Trimming took 2 bases from V and 5 from J, leaving 12 bases between them. CDR1 is MNHEY, CDR2 SMNVEV, per germline (reference sequence). The CDR3 region is CASSLLEGGTEAFF. CDR3 DNA: TGTGCCAGCAGTTTACTAGAGGGTGGGACTGAAGCTTTCTTT.

This clonotype has at least ten counts. This chain uses TRBV20-1 with TRBJ1-4, with TRBD1 identical over 7 bases. The length of the CDR3 is 15 residues. CDR1 and CDR2 (germline): DFQATT, SNEGSKA (reference sequence). Losses at the gene ends were 1 base for V and 5 bases for J; bases not matched to a gene: 7. The chain's CDR3 is CSARGTGGENEKLFF. In DNA form, the CDR3 reads TGCAGTGCTAGAGGGACAGGCGGGGAGAATGAAAAACTGTTTTTT.

The chain carries TRBV20-1 and TRBJ2-5, with 9 nucleotides matching TRBD2. The CDR3 is 12 amino acids. Germline V gives CDR1 DFQATT, CDR2 SNEGSKA (reference sequence). J lost 7 bases, V lost 0 bases, and 0 bases had no gene match. The CDR3, as DNA: TGCAGTGCTAGAGAAGCGGGGGGGACCCAGTACTTC. Amino acid sequence: CSAREAGGTQYF.

This clonotype was observed many times. CDR3 nucleotide sequence: TGTGCCAGCAGCTCTGACCCAACTCAAGCCTATGGCTACACCTTC. This gives the protein CASSSDPTQAYGYTF. The chain has TRBV5-6 and TRBJ1-2; D ambiguous. CDR1 and CDR2 (germline): SGHDT, YYEEEE. The CDR3 runs 15 residues. Trimming pared 3 bases from V and 4 bases from J, leaving 16 bases between.

This clonotype occurred many times. The chain uses TRBV7-6 and TRBJ1-1; D remains unclear. Per germline, CDR1 SGHVS and CDR2 FNYEAQ. V lost 3 bases and J 7 bases, leaving 12 bases between the germline ends. The CDR3 sequence is 13 residues long. Here the CDR3 DNA reads TGTGCCAGCAGCTTCTCCCTGGCGGATGAAGCTTTCTTT. It translates to CASSFSLADEAFF.

Many counts were recorded for this clonotype. This chain joins TRBV28 and TRBJ1-6; tentatively, D is TRBD1 (6 bases). V gave up 7 bases and J gave up 3 bases, with 7 bases separating them. CDR3 length equals 13 residues. Per the germline V gene, CDR1 is MDHEN and CDR2 is SYDVKM. CDR3 nucleotides: TGTGCCAGCACGGGACACTATAATTCACCCCTCCACTTT. Translated, it gives CASTGHYNSPLHF.

Ten or more counts support this clonotype. The J gene is TRBJ1-5, the V gene TRBV28, with no clear D. Per germline, CDR1 MDHEN and CDR2 SYDVKM. Trimming shortened V by 5 bases and J by 0 bases, and 11 bases separated the two germline ends. The CDR3 contains 15 residues. CDR3 bases: TGTGCCAGCAGTCCCTACACGAATAGCAATCAGCCCCAGCATTTT. It is translated as CASSPYTNSNQPQHF.

This clonotype was picked up a small number of times. The chain carries TRBV7-8 and TRBJ2-4; TRBD2 agrees at 10 bases. V lost 2 bases to trimming and J lost 0 bases; unmatched junction nucleotides: 13. Germline loops: CDR1 SGHVS, CDR2 FQNEAQ. CDR3 length equals 20 residues. The CDR3 reads CASSLWSSGGFQIAKNIQYF. The CDR3 nucleotides are TGTGCCAGCAGCTTATGGTCTAGCGGGGGTTTCCAGATAGCCAAAAACATTCAGTACTTC.

This clonotype has at least ten counts. This chain links TRBV30 with TRBJ1-2; 8 bases map to TRBD1. Per germline, CDR1 GTSNPN and CDR2 SVGIG (reference sequence). The CDR3 is made up of 14 amino acids. V gave up 2 bases and J gave up 6 bases; unmatched junction bases: 8. CDR3 loop: CAWSPDRGRDGYTF. CDR3 DNA sequence: TGTGCCTGGAGTCCTGACAGGGGACGAGATGGCTACACCTTC.

This clonotype was detected many times. The chain combines TRBV20-1 with TRBJ2-3; perhaps TRBD2 as D (6 bases). This CDR3 has 13 residues. V was clipped by 7 bases and J by 2 bases, with 13 bases between them. Germline V gene data show CDR1 as DFQATT and CDR2 as SNEGSKA (reference sequence). The CDR3 protein is CSGEEGFTDTQYF. In nucleotides, the CDR3 is TGCAGTGGGGAGGAGGGCTTCACAGATACGCAGTATTTT.

About this clonotype itself: Just one base apart from a much larger clone, this may be a read error. This rearrangement joins TRBV10-3 to TRBJ2-1; 10 nucleotides align to TRBD1. Germline V gene lookup returns CDR1 ENHRY and CDR2 SYGVKD. The CDR3 loop spans 15 amino acids. The CDR3 nucleotides read TGTTCCATCAGGGGGGACAGGGGATACTACAATGAGCAGTTCTTC. Translating gives CSIRGDRGYYNEQFF.

The chain has TRBV20-1 and TRBJ2-7; D is unclear. Germline V gene data show CDR1 as DFQATT and CDR2 as SNEGSKA (reference sequence). CDR3 length: 15 amino acids. The V end was cut by 6 bases, the J end by 2 bases, with 20 bases between. The CDR3 spells CSADDQATVTYEQYF. CDR3 nucleotide sequence: TGCAGTGCGGATGATCAGGCTACCGTGACCTACGAGCAGTACTTC.

On this clonotype: One junction end does not reproduce the germline sequence, and a read error may be involved. The CDR3 loop is CVTSRDGGGIKQPQHF. In nucleotides, the CDR3 is TGTGTCACCAGCAGGGATGGGGGGGGAATCAAGCAGCCCCAGCATTTT. V and J are TRBV15 and TRBJ1-5, with D tentatively TRBD1 (5 bases). The CDR3 length is 16 residues. Germline V gene data show CDR1 as LNHNV and CDR2 as YYDKDF (reference sequence).

The table lists this clonotype with many counts. V and J are TRBV11-2 and TRBJ1-2; D is undetermined. V lost 1 base, J lost 4 bases, and 10 bases lay in between. Per the germline V gene, CDR1 is SGHAT and CDR2 is FQNNGV. The CDR3 length is 14 residues. DNA of the CDR3: TGTGCCAGCAGCTTAGTGAAATCGGGCTATGGCTACACCTTC. It yields the protein CASSLVKSGYGYTF.

This clonotype was recorded at least ten times. The chain is built from TRBV2 and TRBJ1-6, with D possibly matching TRBD1 (6 bases). With 6 bases removed from V and 8 bases from J, the gap between germline ends came to 14 bases. The CDR3 is made up of 14 amino acids. CDR1 SNHLY and CDR2 FYNNEI come from the germline V gene. CDR3 nucleotide sequence: TGTGCCAGCAGGGACAGTGTCTCTTATTCACCCCTCCACTTT. Translating gives CASRDSVSYSPLHF.

The table lists this clonotype with many counts. The rearrangement links TRBV20-1 to TRBJ2-1, with TRBD2 matching 7 bases. The J segment lost 6 bases and the V segment lost 0 bases, leaving 17 bases of the junction unmatched. The CDR3 has 18 residues. The germline V gene encodes CDR1 DFQATT and CDR2 SNEGSKA (reference sequence). CDR3 in amino acids: CSARDRLTSANQANEQFF. The DNA for the CDR3 is TGCAGTGCTAGAGATCGTCTCACTAGCGCTAACCAAGCCAATGAGCAGTTCTTC.

V gene TRBV5-8 combines with J gene TRBJ2-1; tentatively, D is TRBD1 (6 bases). Germline assignment: CDR1 SGHTS and CDR2 YDEGEE. Trimming removed 4 bases at V and 0 bases at J, with 11 bases between. This CDR3 has 15 amino acids. Here the CDR3 DNA reads TGTGCCAGCAGCCTTACAGGGCGCTCCTACAATGAGCAGTTCTTC. This encodes CASSLTGRSYNEQFF.

This clonotype was found a few times. The chain couples TRBV20-1 to TRBJ2-2; 7 bases align to TRBD1. The CDR3 is 15 amino acids. Unmatched junction bases numbered 8, after V lost 3 bases and J lost 4 bases. Germline V gene lookup returns CDR1 DFQATT and CDR2 SNEGSKA (reference sequence). CDR3: CSARNRDRATGELFF. DNA of the CDR3: TGCAGTGCTAGGAATCGTGACAGGGCCACCGGGGAGCTGTTTTTT.

In its sample, this clonotype was seen a few times. The chain combines TRBV19 with TRBJ1-1; TRBD1 matches at 9 bases. Germline V CDR1 and CDR2: LNHDA, SQIVND (reference sequence). V dropped 6 bases and J dropped 1; count of bases not matched to a gene: 6. The CDR3 spans 15 residues. DNA for the CDR3: TGTGCCAGTAGAACTCCGGGACAGGGGAACACTGAAGCTTTCTTT. Protein product: CASRTPGQGNTEAFF.

There are many counts of this clonotype. V and J are TRBV24-1 and TRBJ2-6; unclear D gene. Deletions cut 2 bases from V and 1 base from J, with 2 bases between. Germline loops: CDR1 KGHDR, CDR2 SFDVKD. CDR3 length: 14 amino acids. For the CDR3, the DNA is TGTGCCACCAGTGATTCGTCTGGGGCCAACGTCCTGACTTTC. This encodes CATSDSSGANVLTF.

This clonotype was picked up a small number of times. The rearrangement uses TRBV27 and TRBJ2-7; tentatively, D is TRBD1 (7 bases). The CDR3 length is 15 residues. Germline V gives CDR1 MNHEY, CDR2 SMNVEV (reference sequence). V dropped 6 bases and J dropped 2 bases, with 17 bases sitting between them. The CDR3 DNA reads as TGTGCCAGCAGCCAGACCGCGGGACAGACCTACGAGCAGTACTTC. It codes for CASSQTAGQTYEQYF.

In this sample, this clonotype turned up many times. The J gene is TRBJ1-1, the V gene TRBV19, with no clear D. The CDR3 runs to 14 residues. The V and J ends lost 3 bases and 2 bases respectively, with 10 bases between them. Germline assignment: CDR1 LNHDA and CDR2 SQIVND (reference sequence). The CDR3: CASSIAGGNTEAFF. CDR3 in DNA: TGTGCCAGTAGTATTGCGGGAGGCAACACTGAAGCTTTCTTT.

This chain links TRBV4-2 with TRBJ1-2, with D maybe TRBD1 (5 bases). Germline V CDR1 and CDR2: LGHNA, YNFKEQ. The CDR3 is 13 amino acids. With 0 bases removed from V and 7 bases from J, the gap between germline ends came to 9 bases. CDR3 nucleotide sequence: TGTGCCAGCAGCCAAGACAGGGCGGGTGGCTACACCTTC. It specifies CASSQDRAGGYTF.

The chain has TRBV27 and TRBJ2-3; D may be TRBD1 or TRBD2 (5 bases each). Trimming removed 7 bases at V and 4 bases at J, with 21 bases between. The CDR3 has 16 residues. Germline lookup yields CDR1 MNHEY and CDR2 SMNVEV (reference sequence). CDR3 protein: CASTLNGAQPADTQYF. CDR3 DNA: TGTGCCAGCACCCTCAACGGGGCCCAGCCCGCAGATACGCAGTATTTT.

This clonotype was seen many times. The V and J genes are TRBV20-1 and TRBJ2-1, with TRBD2 identical over 11 bases. The V and J ends lost 3 bases and 4 bases, in that order; junction bases with no gene match: 14. The CDR3 sequence is 18 residues long. The V gene's germline CDR1 is DFQATT and CDR2 SNEGSKA (reference sequence). The chain's CDR3 is CSARGTSGGPILYNEQFF. The CDR3 coding sequence is TGCAGTGCTAGGGGGACTAGCGGTGGACCTATACTTTACAATGAGCAGTTCTTC.

The sample holds many counts of this clonotype. The V gene is TRBV7-8, the J gene TRBJ1-1, with a tentative D call TRBD1 (5 bases). This CDR3 has 21 amino acids. CDR1 and CDR2 from the germline V gene are SGHVS and FQNEAQ. V lost 1 base and J 3 bases, leaving 30 bases between the germline ends. CDR3 DNA: TGTGCCAGCAGCTTAGGGAGGATGTTCTACAGGAAAGTAAAGGAGGACACTGAAGCTTTCTTT. It encodes CASSLGRMFYRKVKEDTEAFF.

This clonotype has ten or more counts. The chain joins TRBV28 to TRBJ1-4; 9 bases are a match to TRBD1. The CDR3 sequence is 15 residues long. Germline V lookup: CDR1 MDHEN, CDR2 SYDVKM. The V and J ends lost 4 bases and 8 bases, in that order; junction bases with no gene match: 8. The CDR3 DNA reads as TGTGCCAGCAGTTACCTACAGGGGGCAGGGGAAAAACTGTTTTTT. Amino acids: CASSYLQGAGEKLFF.